This TCR beta chain was recovered during a study of T cells after yellow fever vaccination. General study findings and limits: Contamination by abundant bulk-population clonotypes could be present in FACS-sorted repertoires.

This CDR3 has 14 amino acids. Germline assignment: CDR1 MNHEY and CDR2 SVGAGI. Deletions cut 2 bases from V and 8 bases from J, with 13 bases between. The study made its TCR cDNA through 5'RACE template switching. That step introduced a universal primer site along with UMIs. Each CDR3 protein is one row after TCRdb ran MiXCR on the 5' RACE reads. The sample lists some 600,000 distinct CDR3 sequences, around 12% occurring once. Only a few counts were recorded for this clonotype. Its antigen is currently unknown. This chain connects TRBV6-5 to TRBJ2-1; TRBD2 might be the D (5 bases). The source is a man aged 25-45 years who received the YFV17D yellow fever vaccine. Specimen: PBMCs, collected on the day of the yellow fever booster vaccination. The CDR3 region is CASSYEGVEDEQFF. DNA for the CDR3: TGTGCCAGCAGTTACGAGGGAGTGGAGGATGAGCAGTTCTTC.